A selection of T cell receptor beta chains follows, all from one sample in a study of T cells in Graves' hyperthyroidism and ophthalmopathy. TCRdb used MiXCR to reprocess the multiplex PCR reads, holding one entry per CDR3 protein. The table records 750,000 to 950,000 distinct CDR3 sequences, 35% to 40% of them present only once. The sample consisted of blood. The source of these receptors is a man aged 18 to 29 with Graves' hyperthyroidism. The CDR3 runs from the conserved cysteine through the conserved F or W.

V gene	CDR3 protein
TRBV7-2	CASSLAGGESYGYTF
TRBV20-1	CSARKSRGGGGTEAFF
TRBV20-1	CSARKGASNQPQHF
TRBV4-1	CASSQVARRDRAFF
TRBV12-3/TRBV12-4	CANLGGTEAFF
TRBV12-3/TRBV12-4	CASRVTGSQPQHF
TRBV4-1	CASRPLTGSYEQYF
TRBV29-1	CSVDREKGAISFGGEQETQYF
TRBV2	CASKSREAVRETQYF
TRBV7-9	CDSSPSRSLVETQYF
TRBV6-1	CASSPAGEAFF
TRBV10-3	CAVSESTALNEKLFF
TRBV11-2	CASSDSAVGNTIYF
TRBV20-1	CSASLGDYGYTF
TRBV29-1	CSVRGQREVAEAFF
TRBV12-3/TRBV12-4	CASRTGGVNQPQHF
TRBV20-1	CSARQRADEQYF
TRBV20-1	CSARRVLGGETQYF
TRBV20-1	CSAQGTESGNTIYF
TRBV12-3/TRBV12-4	CASSFLAGGVETQYF
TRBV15	CATSSLANPPRSYGYTF
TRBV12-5	CASGRTDTLDQPQHF
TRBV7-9	CASGFRDRLYEQYF
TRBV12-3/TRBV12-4	CASSGSGHQETQYF
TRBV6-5	CASSGTTGATEAFF
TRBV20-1	CSASATSGAVHEQYF
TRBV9	CASSVSISETQYF